This TCR beta chain derives from a study of blood T cell repertoires in COVID-19. Study details: Samples representing acute and convalescent COVID-19 were sourced from the United States, Italy and Spain. Sources were T cells, B-cell-depleted T cells, or PBMCs; the material itself was cDNA or gDNA.

In the study's own analysis: Amplification of reference gene primers was used by the study to estimate nucleated cell counts. The table came from immunoSEQ multiplex PCR; TCRdb's copy has only in-frame clones and leaves some out. V, J and clone size are taken as reported in that table, and D and trimming were inferred from the DNA itself. The sample records about 250,000 clones, more than 85% being singletons. The germline V gene encodes CDR1 SGHRS and CDR2 YFSETQ. The CDR3 has 16 residues. V was clipped by 0 bases and J by 3 bases; unmatched bases: 5. The sequence came from a man younger than 40 with acute or convalescent COVID-19. Sample: peripheral blood. V gene TRBV5-1 combines with J gene TRBJ2-3, with TRBD1 matching 9 bases. In nucleotides, the CDR3 is TGCGCCAGCAGCTTGGGGACAGGGGCAGGTACAGATACGCAGTATTTT. Amino acid sequence: CASSLGTGAGTDTQYF.